Listed below are T cell receptor beta chains from one sample, sequenced in a study of cytomegalovirus exposure and HLA in healthy donors. Repertoires were generated with immunoSEQ multiplex PCR, while TCRdb's copy carries only in-frame clones and drops some. The table lists approximately 160,000 clones, roughly 87% of them singletons. Sample: PBMCs. Receptors were obtained from a middle-aged man in good health and CMV-seropositive. The CDR3 runs from the conserved cysteine through the conserved F or W. For some rows the clone size is stated as once, few or many, or as a class when expanded; others skip it.

j_gene | abundance | v_gene | CDR3aa
TRBJ1-2 | . | TRBV9 | CASSVLTGPSNYGYTF
TRBJ1-5 | once | TRBV28 | CASRSGTGGIQPQHF
TRBJ1-2 | . | TRBV19 | CASSIVPGTGGYGYTF
TRBJ1-5 | . | TRBV5-5 | CASSRTGGNQPQHF
TRBJ2-5 | . | TRBV25-1 | CATQTSGRWETQYF
TRBJ1-2 | . | TRBV7-8 | CASSLAVRGVAGYTF
TRBJ1-1 | . | TRBV19 | CASSSLRDRTAEAFF
TRBJ2-7 | . | TRBV5-1 | CASSLGGGQTSYEQYF
TRBJ1-1 | . | TRBV7-9 | CASSLQENTEAFF
TRBJ2-1 | . | TRBV4-1 | CASSQQLAGAYNEQFF
TRBJ1-5 | . | TRBV4-1 | CASSQNRDNQPQHF
TRBJ1-2 | . | TRBV5-6 | CASSLNPPDIYGYTF
TRBJ1-2 | . | TRBV28 | CASSPPGGGGGYGYTF
TRBJ2-3 | . | TRBV7-2 | CASSLPSGGTDTQYF
TRBJ2-1 | . | TRBV28 | CASSFGVGYNEQFF
TRBJ1-1 | once | TRBV7-9 | CASSLTGPEAFF
TRBJ2-2 | few | TRBV6-5 | CASSRSSGATGELFF
TRBJ2-5 | . | TRBV7-9 | CASSWTGATLVETQYF
TRBJ1-3 | . | TRBV20-1 | CSVTAGNTIYF
TRBJ1-4 | once | TRBV28 | CASRRTGANEKLFF